This T cell receptor beta chain is drawn from a study of early T cells in non-severe SARS-CoV-2 infection. V was trimmed by 4 bases and J by 2 bases, leaving 10 bases between them. The germline CDR1 and CDR2 sequences are SGHNT and YYREEE (reference sequence). CDR3 length: 13 residues. The TCR library protocol attached unique molecular identifiers to the individual cDNA molecules. TCRdb reprocessed the 5' RACE reads via MiXCR and lists one record per CDR3 protein. The sample yields tens of thousands of distinct CDR3 sequences, around 10% seen once. The chain couples TRBV5-4 to TRBJ2-7; possible D gene TRBD2, 6 bases. The input for sequencing was whole blood, taken at baseline. The source is an adult who was a healthcare worker with PCR-confirmed SARS-CoV-2 infection or an uninfected control (not recorded which). The DNA for the CDR3 is TGTGCCAGCAGCGGAGGGCGGGCCTACGAGCAGTACTTC. It is translated as CASSGGRAYEQYF.